The entry below describes one T cell receptor beta chain. Its antigen is not identified. These data come from a study of shared clonotypes between healthy human individuals. General study findings and limits: Clonotypes which were not shared had lower generation probabilities than clonotypes that all four donors shared. Among donors, the sharing of clonotypes was expected to be influenced by sequencing depth.

Partitioning of CD4+ cells yielded a CD45RA+ naive subset and a CD45RA-negative memory subset. The repertoire was sequenced with immunoSEQ multiplex PCR; TCRdb's copy has only in-frame clones and lacks some. The sample has about 2.5 million clones, 85% to 95% seen once. Trimming left V 5 bases short and J 0 bases short, with 13 bases between. CDR1 is SGHTA and CDR2 is FQGNSA in the germline V gene. This CDR3 has 16 amino acids. The receptor was derived from a man younger than 35 in good health. Some clones in this sample may be carry-over from other donors' samples. What was sequenced was naive CD4+ T cells from PBMCs. Documented subset: CD45RA+ positively selected. This chain joins TRBV7-2 and TRBJ2-2, with D perhaps TRBD1 (7 bases). The CDR3 protein is CASSGGTASNTGELFF. Written as DNA, the CDR3 is TGTGCCAGCAGCGGGGGGACAGCCTCGAACACCGGGGAGCTGTTTTTT.